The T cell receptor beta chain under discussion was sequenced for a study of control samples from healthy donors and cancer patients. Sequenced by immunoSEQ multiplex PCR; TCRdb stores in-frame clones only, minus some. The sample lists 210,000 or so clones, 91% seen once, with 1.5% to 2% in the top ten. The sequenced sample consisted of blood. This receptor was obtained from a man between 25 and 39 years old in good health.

CDR3 sequence reads: CASSLAGSYGYTF. CDR3 in DNA: TGCGCCAGCAGCTTGGCGGGCAGCTATGGCTACACCTTC. The J gene is TRBJ1-2, the V gene TRBV5-1; no reliable D call. Between the trimmed V and J ends, which lost 0 bases and 4 bases, there was a span of 7 bases. The length of the CDR3 is 13 residues. Germline V gene lookup returns CDR1 SGHRS and CDR2 YFSETQ. The variable domain in full, completed from reference TRBV5-1 and TRBJ1-2, reads KAGVTQTPRYLIKTRGQQVTLSCSPISGHRSVSWYQQTPGQGLQFLFEYFSETQRNKGNFPGRFSGRQFSNSRSEMNVSTLELGDSALYLCASSLAGSYGYTFGSGTRLTVV.